This T cell receptor (beta chain) was profiled in a study of OX40 agonist ivuxolimab in advanced cancers. For the wider study: Ivuxolimab, which targeted the costimulatory receptor OX40 (CD134), was an agonistic, fully human IgG2 monoclonal antibody. The purpose of peripheral TCRbeta sequencing was to test whether ivuxolimab changed TCR sequence diversity and led to clonal T-cell expansion. Partial responses were achieved by three dose-escalation patients, of whom one had hepatocellular carcinoma and two had cutaneous melanoma. Prior anti-PD-1, anti-PD-L1 or anti-CTLA-4 therapy was permitted, and approximately 40% of dose-escalation patients had received checkpoint inhibitors. Intravenous ivuxolimab was administered to patients every 2 weeks at six dose levels: 0.01, 0.1, 0.3, 1.5, 3 and 10 mg/kg. Of the approximately 54 dose-escalation patients, hepatocellular carcinoma was present in 19, melanoma in roughly 15, renal cell carcinoma in 9 and head and neck cancer in 9. The paper reports the monotherapy dose-escalation portion (N ≈ 50 patients) of the phase I ivuxolimab trial. The dose-escalation cohort was over 70% male with a mean age of approximately 59 years, ranging from about 20 to 85.

Inclusive of the bounding cysteine and phenylalanine, the CDR3 is 13 residues long. CDR3 DNA only is kept here, 39 bases in frame from base 1. V loses 0 bases, J loses 7 bases, and the germline ends lie 9 bases apart. Taken from the germline V gene, the CDR1 and CDR2 loops are SGHTA and FQGNSA. To note about this clone: What this receptor recognizes is not known. One base away there is no much larger clone; base qualities are not given.

Broader findings and caveats from the paper: Antigen specificity was not determined for the clonally expanded peripheral T cells. In the 0.1-3.0 mg/kg groups, partial responders had among the lowest normalized peripheral clonal expansion, particularly in CD8+ T cells. Low levels of normalized T-cell clonal expansion were also seen in some patients who did not respond. After ivuxolimab, more expanded clones were found on average in CD8+ T cells than in CD4+ T cells. At doses from 0.1 to 3.0 mg/kg, clonal expansion was seen in both CD4+ and CD8+ blood T cells between baseline and week 6.

Patients with autoimmune disease history or receiving systemic immunosuppression were excluded from the trial. Peripheral blood for TCR sequencing was drawn from every dose cohort at baseline, at cycle 4 day 1 and at cycle 7 day 1. The samples were taken from a phase I, first-in-human, multicenter, open-label dose-escalation trial of ivuxolimab. Adults with locally advanced or metastatic head and neck squamous cell, hepatocellular, melanoma or renal cell carcinoma were enrolled in the trial. Before TCR sequencing, CD4+ T cells and CD8+ T cells were sorted from peripheral blood as separate populations. For sequencing of the TCRbeta CDR3 region, genomic DNA was extracted from the sorted cells. The immunoSEQ Assay was used to sequence the TCRbeta CDR3 regions. TCRdb holds this immuneACCESS table with in-frame rearrangements only. Some clones are missing; in checked studies, unresolved V genes explain under half, and the rest has no known cause. The sample profile shows about 76,000 clones; around 85% of them were found once. The ten largest account for approximately 0.6% of the sample.

This TCR was recovered from an adult with an advanced solid tumor such as melanoma, head and neck, liver or kidney cancer. The chain is encoded by TRBV7-2 joined to TRBJ2-5; too little of a D gene remains to name it. The sample here was CD4+ or CD8+ T cells sorted from blood, taken in a trial of the OX40 agonist ivuxolimab. The encoded CDR3 is CASSLARARTQYF. Read as DNA, the sequence is TGTGCCAGCAGCTTAGCCCGAGCTCGGACCCAGTACTTC.